These T cell receptor beta chains were read from a single sample in a study of human T cells and chemical hapten exposure. One entry per CDR3 protein results from TCRdb running MiXCR on the RACE reads. The sample records approximately 100,000 distinct CDR3 sequences, around 9.5% being singletons. Specimen: whole blood, collected in connection with sensitization to the hapten diphenylcyclopropenone (DPC). The receptors stem from a woman aged 40 to 50 with alopecia areata. Some clones in this sample may be carry-over from other donors' samples. CDR3s include the opening cysteine and the closing phenylalanine or tryptophan. The D gene is left open where the match is weak. For some rows the clone size is stated as once, few or many, or as a class when expanded; others skip it.

size	D	J	V	DNA	CDR3
NA	NA	TRBJ2-3	TRBV29-1	TGCAGCTTGGTAGGGGCAGGAGATACGCAGTATTTT	CSLVGAGDTQYF
few	NA	TRBJ1-6	TRBV5-1	TGCGCCAGCAGCTTGTTGGGAGTCTCCGACTCACCCCTCCACTTT	CASSLLGVSDSPLHF
many	NA	TRBJ1-6	TRBV3-1	TGTGCCAGCAGCCCGGGGTCAAATTCACCCCTCCACTTT	CASSPGSNSPLHF
many	TRBD1	TRBJ2-7	TRBV7-9	TGTGCCAGCAGCTTAGAGGACAGGGCAGGCTACGAGCAGTACTTC	CASSLEDRAGYEQYF
many	TRBD2	TRBJ2-5	TRBV5-4	TGTGCCAGCAGCTCCCGCGGGGGAAAAGAGACCCAGTACTTC	CASSSRGGKETQYF
many	NA	TRBJ2-3	TRBV7-9	TGTGCCAGCAGAGGAGACAGCACAGATACGCAGTATTTT	CASRGDSTDTQYF
few	TRBD1	TRBJ1-5	TRBV6-6	TGTGCCAGCAGTTACTCGGACAGGGGACAGCCCCAGCATTTT	CASSYSDRGQPQHF
NA	NA	TRBJ1-1	TRBV30	TGTGCCTGGAGTTTGGGGGCGAACACTGAAGCTTTCTTT	CAWSLGANTEAFF
few	TRBD1	TRBJ2-7	TRBV4-2	TGTGCCAGCAGACGATATGGACAGGGTATAGACGAGCAGTACTTC	CASRRYGQGIDEQYF
many	TRBD2	TRBJ2-7	TRBV4-2	TGTGCCAGCAGCCAAGAGGGGACGGGAGGGGCCTACGAGCAGTACTTC	CASSQEGTGGAYEQYF
few	NA	TRBJ2-4	TRBV6-5	TGTGCCAGCAGTTACTCCGGGCGGGGGCCAAACATTCAGTACTTC	CASSYSGRGPNIQYF
many	NA	TRBJ2-3	TRBV2	TGTGCCAGCAGTCTGACACTCACAGATACGCAGTATTTT	CASSLTLTDTQYF
many	NA	TRBJ1-6	TRBV7-9	TGTGCCAGCGGGTCGTATAATTCACCCCTCCACTTT	CASGSYNSPLHF
NA	NA	TRBJ2-7	TRBV27	TGTGCCAGCAGTCCCGGTCAGGGGTTCTTTTTGTGGGAGCAGTACTTC	CASSPGQGFFLWEQYF
NA	NA	TRBJ1-3	TRBV7-9	TGTGCCAGCAGCTTAGGCAGGATCTCTGGAAACACCATATATTTT	CASSLGRISGNTIYF
NA	TRBD2	TRBJ2-3	TRBV7-9	TGTGCCAGCAGCGTAGAATCGTCTAGCGGGGCTGAGAGCACAGATACGCAGTATTTT	CASSVESSSGAESTDTQYF
few	TRBD2	TRBJ2-1	TRBV7-9	TGTGCCAGCAGCGCCCGGACTAGCGGGCCCTACAATGAGCAGTTCTTC	CASSARTSGPYNEQFF
many	TRBD2	TRBJ2-1	TRBV5-5	TGTGCCAGCAGCTCTAGCGGGGGGGTTTTCTACAATGAGCAGTTCTTC	CASSSSGGVFYNEQFF
NA	TRBD1	TRBJ1-2	TRBV7-2	TGTGCCAGCAGCTTAGAGGTGCAGGGGGCTCGCTACACCTTC	CASSLEVQGARYTF
many	NA	TRBJ2-2	TRBV5-5	TGTGCCAGCAGCTACTGGGCCAGGGAAGCCGGGGAGCTGTTTTTT	CASSYWAREAGELFF
NA	TRBD2	TRBJ2-3	TRBV9	TGTGCCAGCAGCGTAGATATACGGGGGGGCCTCAGGGATACGCAGTATTTT	CASSVDIRGGLRDTQYF
NA	NA	TRBJ1-1	TRBV28	TGTGCCAGCAGTAGCAGTGGACGGGAATATACGGATACTGAAGCTTTCTTT	CASSSSGREYTDTEAFF
NA	NA	TRBJ1-1	TRBV2	TGTGCCAGCAGCTCAAGATGGGCCCCGACCACTGAAGCTTTCTTT	CASSSRWAPTTEAFF
few	TRBD2	TRBJ2-7	TRBV12-3/TRBV12-4	TGTGCCAGCAGTTTGGCTAGCGGCTCCTACGAGCAGTACTTC	CASSLASGSYEQYF
many	TRBD2	TRBJ2-3	TRBV6-6	TGTGCCAGCTCCCGGGAGGGGCGCCCAGATACGCAGTATTTT	CASSREGRPDTQYF
many	NA	TRBJ2-6	TRBV18	TGTGCCAGCTCAATGGGAAGGGCTGGGGCCAACGTCCTGACTTTC	CASSMGRAGANVLTF
many	NA	TRBJ1-2	TRBV7-2	TGTGCCAGCAGCTTGCAGGGCGGTCAGTATGGCTACACCTTC	CASSLQGGQYGYTF
many	TRBD2	TRBJ2-1	TRBV18	TGTGCCAGCTCACCAGGATCTAGCGGGGGGGCCGGGAAGTTCTTC	CASSPGSSGGAGKFF
few	TRBD1	TRBJ1-5	TRBV4-2	TGTGCCAGCAGCCTAGAACAGGGGGCGAGCAATCAGCCCCAGCATTTT	CASSLEQGASNQPQHF
few	NA	TRBJ1-1	TRBV27	TGTGCCAGCAACGCGCAGGGGAGTAGGATGAACACTGAAGCTTTCTTT	CASNAQGSRMNTEAFF
many	NA	TRBJ1-6	TRBV11-2	TGTGCCAGCAGCTTAGATGTGAGGGGCGGGTCACCCCTCCACTTT	CASSLDVRGGSPLHF
many	NA	TRBJ1-6	TRBV6-1	TGTGCCAGCACCCCACCCAGGGACGGCAATTCACCCCTCCACTTT	CASTPPRDGNSPLHF
NA	TRBD1	TRBJ1-5	TRBV6-6	TGTGCCAGCAGTTACTCGACAGGGGGTAATCAGCCCCAGCATTTT	CASSYSTGGNQPQHF
many	NA	TRBJ2-3	TRBV9	TGTGCCAGCAGCGTAGCTACTTCGAGCGGGCGACGCACAGATACGCAGTATTTT	CASSVATSSGRRTDTQYF
NA	TRBD1	TRBJ2-3	TRBV7-3	TGTGCCAGCAGCCCGGGACAGGGCCAGCATACGCAGTATTTT	CASSPGQGQHTQYF
NA	NA	TRBJ2-1	TRBV6-5	TGTGCCAGCAGTTCCGTAAACACGATCACTGACGGTGAGCAGTTCTTC	CASSSVNTITDGEQFF
NA	NA	TRBJ2-7	TRBV7-6	TGTGCCAGCAGCTTAGAGCAGAGTTACGAGCAGTACTTC	CASSLEQSYEQYF
NA	TRBD1	TRBJ1-5	TRBV5-1	TGCGCCAGCAGCCCCGGGGGACAGGGCGGCAATCAGCCCCAGCATTTT	CASSPGGQGGNQPQHF
NA	NA	TRBJ2-3	TRBV5-1	TGCGCCAGCAGCTTGGCCGCCAGGGTTATTAGCACAGATACGCAGTATTTT	CASSLAARVISTDTQYF
few	NA	TRBJ1-1	TRBV7-2	TGTGCCAGCAGCTTAGTCGGGGGAAGTAGCACTGAAGCTTTCTTT	CASSLVGGSSTEAFF
many	NA	TRBJ2-7	TRBV30	TGTGCCTGGAGTGTGAGGGACGGGACCTACGAGCAGTACTTC	CAWSVRDGTYEQYF
few	TRBD1	TRBJ2-7	TRBV20-1	TGCAGTGCTAGAGTCGCAGGGGGACCATACGAGCAGTACTTC	CSARVAGGPYEQYF
many	NA	TRBJ1-1	TRBV12-3/TRBV12-4	TGTGCCAGCAGTTATTTGTCCGGCACTGAAGCTTTCTTT	CASSYLSGTEAFF
few	NA	TRBJ2-1	TRBV2	TGTGCCAGCAGTGTTAGGGGACTGGACTACAATGAGCAGTTCTTC	CASSVRGLDYNEQFF